This paragraph covers one T cell receptor beta chain sequence. Its matching antigen is unknown. This specimen comes from a study of T-cell reconstitution after alpha-beta-depleted transplantation in children. Whole-study results and caveats: At around two months after transplant, the alpha-beta T cells were reportedly derived from several hundred expanded clones that came from non-depleted graft cells. Hyperexpanded clones declined; after one year, newly produced T cells mostly supplied diversity.

Preparation of the TCRbeta library was carried out with unique molecular identifiers. TCRdb independently ran MiXCR on the PCR reads; one entry per CDR3 protein. The sample carries around 800,000 distinct CDR3 sequences, around 17% recorded once. This clonotype was sampled from a male patient between 10 and 17 years old who had a stem cell transplant for acute lymphoblastic leukemia, so the T cells may come from the graft donor. Sample: PBMCs, mostly from graft donor cells, taken 360 days after TCRalphabeta/CD19-depleted stem cell transplant.

The CDR3 DNA sequence: TGTGCCAGCAGTCACACAGGGCCCACCGGGGAGCTGTTTTTT. It encodes CASSHTGPTGELFF. The chain recombines TRBV6-5 with TRBJ2-2; a possible D gene is TRBD1 (6 bases). This CDR3 contains 14 residues. V was pared by 5 bases and J by 4 bases, with 11 bases between. Germline lookup yields CDR1 MNHEY and CDR2 SVGAGI.